This T cell receptor beta chain was captured by sequencing in a study of T cells in Graves' hyperthyroidism and ophthalmopathy. TCR beta CDR3 sequences were amplified from RNA transcripts. Using the HTBI primer set, a first-round RT-PCR was run on the TCR CDR3. MiXCR, applied by TCRdb to the multiplex PCR reads, yields one record per CDR3 protein. The data hold about 720,000 distinct CDR3 sequences, with around 17% observed a single time. This CDR3 is built from 14 residues. V dropped 3 bases and J dropped 4; count of bases not matched to a gene: 7. Per germline, CDR1 DFQATT and CDR2 SNEGSKA (reference sequence). Graves' hyperthyroidism showing no ophthalmopathy progression within 18 months was considered stable. Patients were excluded for uncontrolled infection, other autoimmune disease, pregnancy or lactation. There are many counts of this clonotype. Antigen specificity is unknown. Study results and caveats: Classification by a 13 V-J model distinguished ophthalmopathy from stable hyperthyroidism.

The receptor was isolated from a man aged 18 to 35 with Graves' hyperthyroidism. The chain employs TRBV20-1 and TRBJ2-7; TRBD2 agrees at 9 bases. The specimen was blood. The CDR3 DNA sequence: TGCAGTGCTAGTCCTGCGGGAGGGCCGTACGAGCAGTACTTC. Translating gives CSASPAGGPYEQYF.